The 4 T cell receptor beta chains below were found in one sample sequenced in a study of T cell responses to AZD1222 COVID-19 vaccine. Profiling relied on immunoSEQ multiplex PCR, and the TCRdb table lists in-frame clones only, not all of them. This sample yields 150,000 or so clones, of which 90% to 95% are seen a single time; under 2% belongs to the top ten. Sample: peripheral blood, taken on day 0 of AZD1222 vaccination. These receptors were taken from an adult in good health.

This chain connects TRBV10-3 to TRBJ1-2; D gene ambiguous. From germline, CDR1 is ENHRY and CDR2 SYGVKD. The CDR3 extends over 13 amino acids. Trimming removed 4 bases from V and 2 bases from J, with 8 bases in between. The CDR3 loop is CAISGAGNYGYTF. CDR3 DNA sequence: TGTGCCATCAGTGGGGCCGGGAACTATGGCTACACCTTC.

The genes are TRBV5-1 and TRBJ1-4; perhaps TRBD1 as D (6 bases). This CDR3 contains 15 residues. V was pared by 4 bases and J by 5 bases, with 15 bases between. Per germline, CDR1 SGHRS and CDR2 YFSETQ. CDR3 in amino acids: CASSAGGGLNEKLFF. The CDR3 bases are TGCGCCAGCAGCGCCGGAGGGGGGTTAAATGAAAAACTGTTTTTT.

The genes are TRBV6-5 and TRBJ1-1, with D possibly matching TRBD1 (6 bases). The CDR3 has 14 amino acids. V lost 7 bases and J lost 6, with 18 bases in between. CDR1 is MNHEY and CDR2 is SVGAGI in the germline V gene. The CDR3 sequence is CASTTPSGGAEAFF. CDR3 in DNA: TGTGCCAGCACCACCCCGAGTGGGGGCGCTGAAGCTTTCTTT.

The CDR3 region is CSVLSATSGGRQFF. The CDR3 nucleotides are TGCAGCGTTCTTTCGGCGACTAGCGGGGGGAGGCAGTTCTTC. The V and J genes are TRBV29-1 and TRBJ2-1, with 13 bases fitting TRBD2. Germline CDR1 SQVTM, CDR2 ANQGSEA. After removal of 5 bases from V and 12 bases from J, the junction contained 10 bases not matched to a gene. The CDR3 spans 14 residues.